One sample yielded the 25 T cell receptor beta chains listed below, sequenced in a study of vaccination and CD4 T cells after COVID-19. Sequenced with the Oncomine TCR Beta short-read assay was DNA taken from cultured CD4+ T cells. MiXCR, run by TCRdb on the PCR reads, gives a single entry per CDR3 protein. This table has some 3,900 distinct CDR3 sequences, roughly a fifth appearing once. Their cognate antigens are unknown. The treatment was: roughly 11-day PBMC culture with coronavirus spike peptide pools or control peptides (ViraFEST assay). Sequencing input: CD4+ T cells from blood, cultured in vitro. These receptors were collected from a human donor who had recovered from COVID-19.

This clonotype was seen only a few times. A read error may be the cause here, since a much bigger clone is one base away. The CDR3 DNA sequence: TGCAGTGCTAGTCGTTCAAGGAACACCGGGGAGCTGTTTTTT. It is translated as CSASRSRNTGELFF. The chain combines TRBV20-1 with TRBJ2-2, with D unresolved. CDR1 and CDR2 from the germline V gene are DFQATT and SNEGSKA (reference sequence). There are 14 residues in the CDR3. With 3 bases removed from V and 1 base from J, the gap between germline ends came to 9 bases.

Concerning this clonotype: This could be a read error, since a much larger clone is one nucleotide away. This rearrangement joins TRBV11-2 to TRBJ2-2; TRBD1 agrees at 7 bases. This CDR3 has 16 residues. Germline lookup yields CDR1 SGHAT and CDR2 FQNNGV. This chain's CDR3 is CAGSLAGRQGTGELFF. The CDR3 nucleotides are TGTGCCGGCAGCTTAGCCGGTAGACAGGGCACCGGGGAGCTGTTTTTT.

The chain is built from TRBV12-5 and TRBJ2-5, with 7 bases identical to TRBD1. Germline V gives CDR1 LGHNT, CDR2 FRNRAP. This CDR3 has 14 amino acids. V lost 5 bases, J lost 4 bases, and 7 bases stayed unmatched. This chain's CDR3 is CASGPPSGGETQYF. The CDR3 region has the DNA TGTGCTAGTGGTCCTCCATCAGGGGGAGAGACCCAGTACTTC.

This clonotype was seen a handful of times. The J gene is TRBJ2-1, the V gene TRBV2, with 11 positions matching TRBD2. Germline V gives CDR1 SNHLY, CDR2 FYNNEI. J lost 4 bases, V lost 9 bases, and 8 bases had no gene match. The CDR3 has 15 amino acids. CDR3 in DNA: TGTGCCAGGGATAAGACTAGCGGGGTTTACAATGAGCAGTTCTTC. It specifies CARDKTSGVYNEQFF.

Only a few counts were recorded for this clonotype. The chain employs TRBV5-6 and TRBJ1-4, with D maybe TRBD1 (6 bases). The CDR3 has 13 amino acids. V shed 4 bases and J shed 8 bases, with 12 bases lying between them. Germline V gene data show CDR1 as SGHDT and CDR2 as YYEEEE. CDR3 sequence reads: CASSRAGGEKLFF. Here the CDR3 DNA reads TGTGCCAGCAGCCGTGCCGGGGGCGAAAAACTGTTTTTT. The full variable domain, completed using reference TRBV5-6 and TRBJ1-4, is DAGVTQSPTHLIKTRGQQVTLRCSPKSGHDTVSWYQQALGQGPQFIFQYYEEEERQRGNFPDRFSGHQFPNYSSELNVNALLLGDSALYLCASSRAGGEKLFFGSGTQLSVL.

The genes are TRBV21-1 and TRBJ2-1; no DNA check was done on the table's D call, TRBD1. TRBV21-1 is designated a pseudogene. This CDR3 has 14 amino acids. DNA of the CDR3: TGTGCCAGCAGCAAACCCCGGAGGTACAATGAGCAGTTCTTC. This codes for CASSKPRRYNEQFF.

CDR3 region: CASSLVHEQYF. The CDR3 nucleotides are TGTGCCAGCAGCCTCGTGCACGAGCAGTACTTC. The V call is TRBV7-2, the J call TRBJ2-7; D ambiguous. The CDR3 sequence is 11 residues long. V dropped 5 bases and J dropped 5 bases, with 7 bases sitting between them. The germline V gene encodes CDR1 SGHTA and CDR2 FQGNSA.

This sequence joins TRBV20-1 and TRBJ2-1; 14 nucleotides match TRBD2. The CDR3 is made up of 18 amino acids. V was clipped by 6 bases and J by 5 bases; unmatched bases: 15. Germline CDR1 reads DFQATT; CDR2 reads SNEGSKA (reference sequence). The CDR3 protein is CSAQGTSGGPVLDNEQFF. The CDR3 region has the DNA TGCAGTGCCCAAGGGACTAGCGGGGGTCCCGTGTTGGACAATGAGCAGTTCTTC.

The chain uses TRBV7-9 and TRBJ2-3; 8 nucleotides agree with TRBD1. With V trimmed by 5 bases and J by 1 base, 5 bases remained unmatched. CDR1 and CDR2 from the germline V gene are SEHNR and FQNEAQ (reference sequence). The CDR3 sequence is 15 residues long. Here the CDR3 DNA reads TGTGCCAGCAGCATCCGGACAGGGCGCACAGATACGCAGTATTTT. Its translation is CASSIRTGRTDTQYF.

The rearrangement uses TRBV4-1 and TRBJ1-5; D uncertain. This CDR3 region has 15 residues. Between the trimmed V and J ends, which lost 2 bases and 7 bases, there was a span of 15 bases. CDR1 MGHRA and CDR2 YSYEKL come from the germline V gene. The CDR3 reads CASSQSGGMRQPQHF. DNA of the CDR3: TGCGCCAGCAGCCAATCCGGTGGGATGAGGCAGCCCCAGCATTTT.

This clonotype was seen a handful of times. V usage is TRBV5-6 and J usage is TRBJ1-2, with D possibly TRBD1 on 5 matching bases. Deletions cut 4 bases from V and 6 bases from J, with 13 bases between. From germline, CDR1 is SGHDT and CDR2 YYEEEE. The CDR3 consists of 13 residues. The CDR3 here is CASSVQGMDGYTF. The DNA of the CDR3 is TGTGCCAGCAGCGTGCAGGGAATGGATGGCTACACCTTC.

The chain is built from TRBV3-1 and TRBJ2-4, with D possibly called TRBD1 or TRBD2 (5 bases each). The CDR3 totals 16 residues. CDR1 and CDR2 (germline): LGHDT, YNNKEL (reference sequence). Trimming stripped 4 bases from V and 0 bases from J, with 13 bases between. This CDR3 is CASSPGTLLAKNIQYF. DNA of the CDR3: TGTGCCAGCAGCCCCGGGACGCTACTAGCCAAAAACATTCAGTACTTC.

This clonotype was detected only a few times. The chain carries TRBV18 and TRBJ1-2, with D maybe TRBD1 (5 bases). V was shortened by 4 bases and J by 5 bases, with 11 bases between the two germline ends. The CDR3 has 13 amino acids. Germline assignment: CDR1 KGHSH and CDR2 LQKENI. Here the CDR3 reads CASSLTGGYGYTF. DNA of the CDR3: TGTGCCAGCTCACTTACAGGAGGATATGGCTACACCTTC.

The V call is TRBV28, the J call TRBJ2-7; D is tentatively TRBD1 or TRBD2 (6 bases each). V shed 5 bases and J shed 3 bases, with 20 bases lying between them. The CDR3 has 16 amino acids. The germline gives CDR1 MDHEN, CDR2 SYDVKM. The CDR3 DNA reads TGTGCCAGCAGTAACTGGGGGGCAGGGGACGGCTACGAGCAGTACTTC. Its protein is CASSNWGAGDGYEQYF.

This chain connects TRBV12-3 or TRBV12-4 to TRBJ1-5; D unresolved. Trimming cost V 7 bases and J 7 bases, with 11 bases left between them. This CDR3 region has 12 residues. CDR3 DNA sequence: TGTGCCAGCACCACCCCCCCACAGCCCCAGCATTTT. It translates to CASTTPPQPQHF.

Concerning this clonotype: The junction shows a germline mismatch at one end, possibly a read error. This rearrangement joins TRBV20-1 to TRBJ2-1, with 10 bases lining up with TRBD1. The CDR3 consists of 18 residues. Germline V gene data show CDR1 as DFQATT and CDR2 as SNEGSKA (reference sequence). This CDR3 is CSAREEDRIRQGAGEQLF. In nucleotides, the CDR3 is TGCAGTGCTAGAGAGGAGGACCGGATACGACAGGGGGCTGGTGAGCAGCTCTTC.

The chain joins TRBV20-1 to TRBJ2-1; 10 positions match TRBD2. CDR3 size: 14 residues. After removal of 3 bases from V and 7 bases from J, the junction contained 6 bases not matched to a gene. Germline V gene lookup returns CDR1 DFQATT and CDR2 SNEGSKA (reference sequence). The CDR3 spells CSASPAGGPNEQFF. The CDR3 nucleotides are TGCAGTGCTAGCCCAGCGGGGGGGCCTAATGAGCAGTTCTTC.

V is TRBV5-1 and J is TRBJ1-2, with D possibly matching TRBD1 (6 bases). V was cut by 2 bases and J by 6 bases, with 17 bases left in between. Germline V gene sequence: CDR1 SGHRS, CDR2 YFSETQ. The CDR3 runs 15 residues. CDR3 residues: CASSLDSGTHNGYTF. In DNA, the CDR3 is TGCGCCAGCAGCTTAGACTCCGGGACACACAATGGCTACACCTTC.

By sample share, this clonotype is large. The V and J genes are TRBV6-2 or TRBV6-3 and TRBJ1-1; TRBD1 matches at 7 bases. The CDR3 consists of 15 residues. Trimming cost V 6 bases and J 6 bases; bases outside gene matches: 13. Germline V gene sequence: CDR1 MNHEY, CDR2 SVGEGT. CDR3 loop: CASSYLGGQIAEAFF. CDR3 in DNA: TGTGCCAGCAGCTACCTTGGGGGACAGATCGCTGAAGCTTTCTTT.

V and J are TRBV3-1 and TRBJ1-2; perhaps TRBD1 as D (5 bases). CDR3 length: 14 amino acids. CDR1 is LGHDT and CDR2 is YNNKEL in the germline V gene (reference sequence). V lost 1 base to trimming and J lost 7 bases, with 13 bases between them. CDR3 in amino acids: CASSQVAGDSGYTF. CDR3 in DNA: TGTGCCAGCAGCCAAGTGGCGGGGGATAGTGGCTACACCTTC.

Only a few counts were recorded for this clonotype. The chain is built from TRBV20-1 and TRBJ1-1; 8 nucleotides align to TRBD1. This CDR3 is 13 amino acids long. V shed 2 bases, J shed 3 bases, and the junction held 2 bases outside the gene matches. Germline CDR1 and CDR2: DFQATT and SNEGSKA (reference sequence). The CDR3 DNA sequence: TGCAGTGCTAGATCGGACAGGGACACTGAAGCTTTCTTT. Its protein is CSARSDRDTEAFF.

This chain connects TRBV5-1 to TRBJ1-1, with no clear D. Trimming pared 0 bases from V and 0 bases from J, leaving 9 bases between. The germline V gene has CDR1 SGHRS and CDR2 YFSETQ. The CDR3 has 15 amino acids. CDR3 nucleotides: TGCGCCAGCAGCTTGGATGGGATAATGAACACTGAAGCTTTCTTT. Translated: CASSLDGIMNTEAFF.

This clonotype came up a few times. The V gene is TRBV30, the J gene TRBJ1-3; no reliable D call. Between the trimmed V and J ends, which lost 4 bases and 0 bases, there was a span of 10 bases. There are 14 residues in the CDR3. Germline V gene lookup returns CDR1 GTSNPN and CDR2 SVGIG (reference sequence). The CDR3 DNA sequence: TGTGCCTGGATGAATCCGGGCTCTGGAAACACCATATATTTT. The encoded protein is CAWMNPGSGNTIYF.

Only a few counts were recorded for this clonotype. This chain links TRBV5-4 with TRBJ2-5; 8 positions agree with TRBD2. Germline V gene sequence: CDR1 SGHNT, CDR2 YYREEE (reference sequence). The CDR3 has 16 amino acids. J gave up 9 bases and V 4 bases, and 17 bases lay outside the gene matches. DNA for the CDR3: TGTGCCAGCAGCCCGGGGGGGACCGGGAGGTATTTGGCCCAGTACTTC. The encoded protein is CASSPGGTGRYLAQYF.

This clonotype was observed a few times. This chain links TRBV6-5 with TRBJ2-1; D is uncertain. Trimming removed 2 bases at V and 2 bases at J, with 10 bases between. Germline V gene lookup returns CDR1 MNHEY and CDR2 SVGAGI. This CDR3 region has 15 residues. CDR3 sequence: CASSYRDITYNEQFF. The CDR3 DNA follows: TGTGCCAGCAGTTACAGGGATATTACCTACAATGAGCAGTTCTTC.